The rows below give T cell receptor beta chains drawn from one sample of a study of blood T cell repertoires in COVID-19. The protocol was immunoSEQ multiplex PCR, while the TCRdb copy is restricted to in-frame clones and leaves out a portion. The sample holds around 140,000 clones; 75% to 90% are singletons and the top ten take about 11%. Material: PBMCs or T cells enriched from blood (not recorded which). The receptors shown here come from a man in his sixties who had recovered from COVID-19. Both conserved end residues are part of each CDR3. The D gene is left open where the match is weak. Size tells how often a clone was seen (once, few, many) or the class of an expanded clone, and some rows leave it out.

v_gene	d_gene	j_gene	abundance	CDR3nt	CDR3aa
TRBV19	.	TRBJ1-5	.	TGTGCCAGTAGTATGGGACGGGAGATATTCAATCAGCCCCAGCATTTT	CASSMGREIFNQPQHF
TRBV5-1	TRBD1	TRBJ1-4	.	TGCGCCAGCAGCTTGGCCGGGGGGACAGGGAATGAAAAACTGTTTTTT	CASSLAGGTGNEKLFF
TRBV6-1	TRBD2	TRBJ2-5	.	TGTGCCAGCAGTGAAGCGCGAGGCGGGGGGGGCACACAAGAGACCCAGTACTTC	CASSEARGGGGTQETQYF
TRBV10-3	.	TRBJ2-7	.	TGTGCCATCCAGGGGTTATACGAGCAGTACTTC	CAIQGLYEQYF
TRBV2	.	TRBJ2-5	.	TGTGCCAGCAGCCCGGGAGAGACCCAGTACTTC	CASSPGETQYF
TRBV19	.	TRBJ1-5	.	TGTGCCAGTACGTACGGCCGCGGGTCGCCCCAGCATTTT	CASTYGRGSPQHF
TRBV29-1	.	TRBJ2-7	.	TGCAGCGCTAGCGGGACAGGGTCGGACGAGCAGTACTTC	CSASGTGSDEQYF
TRBV28	.	TRBJ2-2	.	TGTGCCAGCAGGGGTGGACTGCCCCCCGGGGAGCTGTTTTTT	CASRGGLPPGELFF
TRBV5-1	.	TRBJ1-5	.	TGCGCCAGCAGACCGTTAAGCGATAGCAATCAGCCCCAGCATTTT	CASRPLSDSNQPQHF
TRBV28	.	TRBJ2-6	.	TGTGCCAGCAGTTTCGGGGTTGTCAACGTCCTGACTTTC	CASSFGVVNVLTF
TRBV19	TRBD1	TRBJ2-2	.	TGTGCCAGTACCAGGAAAGACAGGGAAACCGGGGAGCTGTTTTTT	CASTRKDRETGELFF
TRBV2	.	TRBJ1-4	.	TGTGCCAGCAGCCCCGGGAGAGATTATGAAAAACTGTTTTTT	CASSPGRDYEKLFF
TRBV2	TRBD1	TRBJ2-7	.	TGTGCCAGCAGAAAAGACAGGGATCGCAACGAGCAGTACTTC	CASRKDRDRNEQYF
TRBV3-1/TRBV3-2	TRBD1	TRBJ1-1	once	TGTGCCAGCAGCCCCCGGGGACAGGGTAACACTGAAGCTTTCTTT	CASSPRGQGNTEAFF
TRBV7-9	TRBD1	TRBJ1-4	.	TGTGCCAGCAGTCGCAGACAGGGTTTTACGGAGACTAATGAAAAACTGTTTTTT	CASSRRQGFTETNEKLFF
TRBV28	TRBD1	TRBJ1-2	few	TGTGCCAGCAGTCCCTTTGGACAGGACTATGGCTACACCTTC	CASSPFGQDYGYTF
TRBV5-1	TRBD1	TRBJ1-4	.	TGCGCCAGCAGCTCGACCGGGACAGGGGTGGAAAAACTGTTTTTT	CASSSTGTGVEKLFF
TRBV19	.	TRBJ1-2	once	TGTGCCAGTAGTATTTCCGGGAAAGGTCTTGGCTACACCTTC	CASSISGKGLGYTF
TRBV19	.	TRBJ1-5	.	TGTGCCAGTAGTCCGCGGGGGGGGCAACAGCATTTT	CASSPRGGQQHF
TRBV7-9	TRBD2	TRBJ2-7	.	TGTGCCAGCAGCCAAGGGACTAGTAGCGAGCAGTACTTC	CASSQGTSSEQYF
TRBV3-1/TRBV3-2	.	TRBJ2-2	.	TGTGCCAGCAGCCAAGTTCGTAGTTCCGGGGAGCTGTTTTTT	CASSQVRSSGELFF
TRBV20-1	.	TRBJ2-7	.	TGCAGTGCTAGTCGGGACTACGAGCAGTACTTC	CSASRDYEQYF
TRBV30	TRBD1	TRBJ1-1	.	TGTGCCTGGAGAACAGGGGGATGGCACACTGAAGCTTTCTTT	CAWRTGGWHTEAFF
TRBV5-1	TRBD2	TRBJ2-7	.	TGCGCCAGCAACTTGGGGACTAGCGGTTACGAGCAGTACTTC	CASNLGTSGYEQYF
TRBV19	.	TRBJ1-6	.	TGTGCCAGTAGCAATAGGGGTTCACCCCTCCACTTT	CASSNRGSPLHF
TRBV9	.	TRBJ2-3	.	TGTGCCAGCAGCTCGACTCCCTCACACGATACGCAGTATTTT	CASSSTPSHDTQYF
TRBV19	.	TRBJ2-1	.	TGTGCCAGCTCCGTCCGCTCCTACAGTGAGCAGTTCTTC	CASSVRSYSEQFF
TRBV6-6	.	TRBJ2-7	.	TGTGCCAGCACCCTACCAGTGGGAGGACCCTACGAGCAGTACTTC	CASTLPVGGPYEQYF
TRBV28	.	TRBJ1-2	.	TGTGCCAGCACCACCGGGCAGGGACAATACTATGGCTACACCTTC	CASTTGQGQYYGYTF
TRBV7-2	TRBD1	TRBJ2-1	.	TGTGCCAGCAGCCTAAACAGGGGCTACAATGAGCAGTTCTTC	CASSLNRGYNEQFF
TRBV6-5	.	TRBJ1-5	.	TGTGCCAGCACCCCGGGACCGGGAGGCAATCAGCCCCAGCATTTT	CASTPGPGGNQPQHF
TRBV18	.	TRBJ1-2	.	TGTGCCAGTTCCCTCTTAGACAGAGGAAGCGGCTACACCTTC	CASSLLDRGSGYTF
TRBV2	.	TRBJ2-1	.	TGTGCCAGCAGTGAACTAAGCGTACCGGGCAATGAGCAGTTCTTC	CASSELSVPGNEQFF
TRBV3-1/TRBV3-2	.	TRBJ1-6	.	TGTGCCAGCAGCCAAGAACGGGGACCCCTCCACTTT	CASSQERGPLHF
TRBV10-3	TRBD1	TRBJ1-5	.	TGTGCCATCAGTGGAGAAGGGACAGGGATAATGAATCGCAATCAGCCCCAGCATTTT	CAISGEGTGIMNRNQPQHF
TRBV6-6	.	TRBJ1-2	.	TGTGCCAGCACCCCCCACGGGACACCTACTTATGGCTACACCTTC	CASTPHGTPTYGYTF
TRBV19	TRBD1	TRBJ1-4	.	TGTGCCAGTAGAACGAGACAGGGGCATGAAAAACTGTTTTTT	CASRTRQGHEKLFF
TRBV5-1	TRBD2	TRBJ2-5	.	TGCGCCAGCAGGGTAGCGGGGGGCTGGAAAGAGACCCAGTACTTC	CASRVAGGWKETQYF
TRBV4-2	TRBD1	TRBJ2-5	.	TGTGCCAGCAGCCACGGAGGACAGGGGGCCCAAGAGACCCAGTACTTC	CASSHGGQGAQETQYF
TRBV30	.	TRBJ2-3	.	TGTGCCTGGAGTGGGGGCAGGGCTAGCACAGATACGCAGTATTTT	CAWSGGRASTDTQYF
TRBV6-5	.	TRBJ2-1	.	TGTGCCAGCAGTTATCCCGGGATTTCCTACAATGAGCAGTTCTTC	CASSYPGISYNEQFF
TRBV28	.	TRBJ2-1	.	TGTGCCAGCTCTCCCATAGCTGGGAATGAGCAGTTCTTC	CASSPIAGNEQFF
TRBV3-1/TRBV3-2	.	TRBJ2-1	.	TGTGCCAGCAGCCAGATGACGGGTCGCGGTGAGCAGTTCTTC	CASSQMTGRGEQFF
TRBV6-7	.	TRBJ2-7	.	TGTGCCAGCAGTTACATATGCTGCCCTCCGGGTACCTACGAGCAGTACTTC	CASSYICCPPGTYEQYF
TRBV7-6	.	TRBJ1-6	.	TGTGCCAGCAGCTCGGCCCCCCAGGTTAATTCACCCCTCCACTTT	CASSSAPQVNSPLHF
TRBV7-8	TRBD1	TRBJ1-3	.	TGTGCCAGCAGCTCCCACGGGACAGGGAGAAACACCATATATTTT	CASSSHGTGRNTIYF
TRBV24-1	.	TRBJ2-7	.	TGTGCCACCAGTGATCAACGCCTCGGGAAGCAGTACTTC	CATSDQRLGKQYF